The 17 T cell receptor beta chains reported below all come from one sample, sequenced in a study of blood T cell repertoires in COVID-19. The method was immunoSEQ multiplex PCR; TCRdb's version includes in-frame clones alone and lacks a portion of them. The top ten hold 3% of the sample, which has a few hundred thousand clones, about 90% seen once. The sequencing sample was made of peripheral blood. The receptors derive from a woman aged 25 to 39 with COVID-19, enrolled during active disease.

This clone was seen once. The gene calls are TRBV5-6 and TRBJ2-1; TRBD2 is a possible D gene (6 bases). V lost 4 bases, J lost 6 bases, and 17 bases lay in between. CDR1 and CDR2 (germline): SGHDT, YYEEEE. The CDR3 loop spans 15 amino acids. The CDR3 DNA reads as TGTGCCAGCAGCCCCTGGACTACCGGCGGCAATGAGCAGTTCTTC. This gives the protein CASSPWTTGGNEQFF.

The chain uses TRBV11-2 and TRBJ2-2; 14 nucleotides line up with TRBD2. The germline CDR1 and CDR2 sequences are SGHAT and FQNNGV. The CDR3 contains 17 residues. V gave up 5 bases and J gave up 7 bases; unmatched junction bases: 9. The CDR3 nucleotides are TGTGCCAGCAGCGCGGGGACTAGCGGGAGTATTTACGGGGAGCTGTTTTTT. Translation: CASSAGTSGSIYGELFF. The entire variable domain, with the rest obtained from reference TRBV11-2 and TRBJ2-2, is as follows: EAGVAQSPRYKIIEKRQSVAFWCNPISGHATLYWYQQILGQGPKLLIQFQNNGVVDDSQLPKDRFSAERLKGVDSTLKIQPAKLEDSAVYLCASSAGTSGSIYGELFFGEGSRLTVL.

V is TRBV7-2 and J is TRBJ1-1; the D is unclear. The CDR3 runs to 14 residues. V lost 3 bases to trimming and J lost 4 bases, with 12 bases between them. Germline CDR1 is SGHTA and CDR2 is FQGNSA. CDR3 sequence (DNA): TGTGCCAGCAGCTTCGGTGGAAGCGGCACTGAAGCTTTCTTT. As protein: CASSFGGSGTEAFF.

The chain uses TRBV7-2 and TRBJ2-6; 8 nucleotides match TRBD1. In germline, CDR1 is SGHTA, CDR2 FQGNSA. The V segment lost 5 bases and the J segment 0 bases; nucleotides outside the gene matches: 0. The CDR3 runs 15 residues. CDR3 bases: TGTGCCAGCAGCGACAGGGGCTCTGGGGCCAACGTCCTGACTTTC. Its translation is CASSDRGSGANVLTF.

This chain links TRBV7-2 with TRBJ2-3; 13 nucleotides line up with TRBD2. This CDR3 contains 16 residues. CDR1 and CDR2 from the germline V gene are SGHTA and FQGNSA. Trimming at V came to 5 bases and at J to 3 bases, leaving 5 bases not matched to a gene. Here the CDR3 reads CASSQLAGGQTDTQYF. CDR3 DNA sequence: TGTGCCAGCAGCCAACTAGCGGGGGGGCAAACAGATACGCAGTATTTT.

The CDR3: CASSLAGHTDQPQHF. CDR3 coding DNA: TGTGCCAGCAGCTTAGCGGGACACACAGATCAGCCCCAGCATTTT. V usage is TRBV11-2 and J usage is TRBJ1-5; a possible D gene is TRBD1 (6 bases). This CDR3 contains 15 residues. CDR1 is SGHAT, CDR2 FQNNGV, per germline. V was pared by 1 base and J by 5 bases, with 12 bases between.

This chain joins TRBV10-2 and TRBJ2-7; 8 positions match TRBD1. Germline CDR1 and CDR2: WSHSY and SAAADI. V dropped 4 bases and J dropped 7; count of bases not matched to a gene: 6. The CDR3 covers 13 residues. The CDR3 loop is CASSVTGDREQYV. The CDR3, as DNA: TGCGCCAGCAGTGTGACAGGGGATAGGGAGCAGTACGTC.

The CDR3 loop reads CATSRDRATGVSQITYEQYF. The CDR3 DNA follows: TGTGCCACCAGCAGAGATCGGGCGACAGGGGTGAGCCAGATCACCTACGAGCAGTACTTC. This rearrangement joins TRBV15 to TRBJ2-7, with 8 bases fitting TRBD1. V lost 0 bases, J lost 2 bases, and 18 bases stayed unmatched. The CDR3 extends over 20 amino acids. Germline-derived CDR1 and CDR2 are LNHNV and YYDKDF (reference sequence). The full variable domain, with the rest looked up from reference TRBV15 and TRBJ2-7, is DAMVIQNPRYQVTQFGKPVTLSCSQTLNHNVMYWYQQKSSQAPKLLFHYYDKDFNNEADTPDNFQSRRPNTSFCFLDIRSPGLGDTAMYLCATSRDRATGVSQITYEQYFGPGTRLTVT.

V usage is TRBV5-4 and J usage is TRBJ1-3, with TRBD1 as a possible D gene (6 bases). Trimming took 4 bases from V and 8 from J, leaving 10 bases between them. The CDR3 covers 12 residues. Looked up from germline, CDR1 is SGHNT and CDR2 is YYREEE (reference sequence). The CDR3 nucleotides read TGTGCCAGCAGCGTGGACAGCCACACCATATATTTT. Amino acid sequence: CASSVDSHTIYF. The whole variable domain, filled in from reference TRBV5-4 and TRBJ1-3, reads ETGVTQSPTHLIKTRGQQVTLRCSSQSGHNTVSWYQQALGQGPQFIFQYYREEENGRGNFPPRFSGLQFPNYSSELNVNALELDDSALYLCASSVDSHTIYFGEGSWLTVV.

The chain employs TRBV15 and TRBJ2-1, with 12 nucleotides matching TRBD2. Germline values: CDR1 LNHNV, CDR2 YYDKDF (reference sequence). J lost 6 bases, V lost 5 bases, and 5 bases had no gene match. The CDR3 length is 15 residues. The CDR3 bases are TGTGCCACCAGCCCAAGACTAGCGGGGGTCAATGAGCAGTTCTTC. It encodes CATSPRLAGVNEQFF. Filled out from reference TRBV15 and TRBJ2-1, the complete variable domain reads DAMVIQNPRYQVTQFGKPVTLSCSQTLNHNVMYWYQQKSSQAPKLLFHYYDKDFNNEADTPDNFQSRRPNTSFCFLDIRSPGLGDTAMYLCATSPRLAGVNEQFFGPGTRLTVL.

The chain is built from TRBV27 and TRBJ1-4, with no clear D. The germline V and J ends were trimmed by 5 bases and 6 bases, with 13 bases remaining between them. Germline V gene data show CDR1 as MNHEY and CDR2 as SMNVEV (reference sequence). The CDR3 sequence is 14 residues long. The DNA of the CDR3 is TGTGCCAGCAGTCCTTTTAATCCAGATGAAAAACTGTTTTTT. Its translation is CASSPFNPDEKLFF.

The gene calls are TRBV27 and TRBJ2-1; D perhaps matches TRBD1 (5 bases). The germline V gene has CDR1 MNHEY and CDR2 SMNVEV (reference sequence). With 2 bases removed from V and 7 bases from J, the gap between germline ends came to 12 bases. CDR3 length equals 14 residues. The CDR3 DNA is TGTGCCAGCAGTTTAGGGGCATCGCGAAATGAGCAGTTCTTC. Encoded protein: CASSLGASRNEQFF.

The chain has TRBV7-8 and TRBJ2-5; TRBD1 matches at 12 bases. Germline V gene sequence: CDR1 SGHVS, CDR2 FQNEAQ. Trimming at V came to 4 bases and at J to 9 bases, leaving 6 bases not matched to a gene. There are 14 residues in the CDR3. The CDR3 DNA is TGTGCCAGCAGCTCCGGGACAGGGGGCTCGGCCCAGTACTTC. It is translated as CASSSGTGGSAQYF.

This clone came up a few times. CDR3 nucleotides: TGTGCCAGCAGCCAAGATGAGGACTACACAGATACGCAGTATTTT. Translated: CASSQDEDYTDTQYF. The chain couples TRBV3-1 (or the pseudogene TRBV3-2) to TRBJ2-3; D is possibly TRBD2 (6 bases). Germline V gene sequence: CDR1 LGHDT, CDR2 YNNKEL (reference sequence). V was clipped by 0 bases and J by 2 bases, with 9 bases between them. This CDR3 is built from 15 residues.

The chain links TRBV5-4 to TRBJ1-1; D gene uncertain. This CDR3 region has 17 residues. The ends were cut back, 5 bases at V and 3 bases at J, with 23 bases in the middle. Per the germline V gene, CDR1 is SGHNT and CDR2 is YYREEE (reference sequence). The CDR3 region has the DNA TGTGCCAGCAGTTCCCGGGCGGGATCAGGTAGGTACACTGAAGCTTTCTTT. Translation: CASSSRAGSGRYTEAFF.

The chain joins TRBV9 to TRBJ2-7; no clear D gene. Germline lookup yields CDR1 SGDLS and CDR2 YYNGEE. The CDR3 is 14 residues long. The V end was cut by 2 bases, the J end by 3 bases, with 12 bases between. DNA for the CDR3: TGTGCCAGCAGCGTTTCTGGTCAGAACTACGAGCAGTACTTC. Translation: CASSVSGQNYEQYF.

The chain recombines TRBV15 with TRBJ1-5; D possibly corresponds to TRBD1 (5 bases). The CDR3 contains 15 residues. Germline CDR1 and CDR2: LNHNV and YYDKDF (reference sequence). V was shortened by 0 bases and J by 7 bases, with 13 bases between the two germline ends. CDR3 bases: TGTGCCACCAGCAGAGATTGGGGCTCCCGGCAGCCCCAGCATTTT. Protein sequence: CATSRDWGSRQPQHF.